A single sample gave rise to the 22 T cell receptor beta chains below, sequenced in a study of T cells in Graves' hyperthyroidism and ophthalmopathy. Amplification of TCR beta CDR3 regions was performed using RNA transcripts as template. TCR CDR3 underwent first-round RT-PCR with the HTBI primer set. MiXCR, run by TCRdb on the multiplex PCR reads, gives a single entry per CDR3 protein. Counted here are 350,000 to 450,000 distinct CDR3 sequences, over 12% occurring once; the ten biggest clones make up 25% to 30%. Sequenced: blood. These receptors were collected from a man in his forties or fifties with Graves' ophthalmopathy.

This CDR3 is CASSINPSGSLNNEQYF. The CDR3 DNA reads TGTGCCAGTAGTATCAATCCCAGCGGGAGTTTAAACAATGAGCAGTACTTC. The rearrangement uses TRBV19 and TRBJ2-1; 8 bases line up with TRBD2. Judging by the DNA end, TRBJ2-7 fits better; the J call may be wrong. Germline loops: CDR1 LNHDA, CDR2 SQIVND (reference sequence). This CDR3 comprises 17 residues.

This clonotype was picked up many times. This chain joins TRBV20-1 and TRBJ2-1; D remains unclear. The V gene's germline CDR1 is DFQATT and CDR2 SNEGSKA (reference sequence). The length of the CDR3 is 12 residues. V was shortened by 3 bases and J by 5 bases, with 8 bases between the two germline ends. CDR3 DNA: TGCAGTGCTAGCAGGATTGACAATGAGCAGTTCTTC. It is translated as CSASRIDNEQFF.

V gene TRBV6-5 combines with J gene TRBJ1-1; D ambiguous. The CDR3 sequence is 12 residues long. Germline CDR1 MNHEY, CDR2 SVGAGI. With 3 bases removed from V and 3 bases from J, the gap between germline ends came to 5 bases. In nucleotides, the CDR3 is TGTGCCAGCAGTTATGTGTACACTGAAGCTTTCTTT. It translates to CASSYVYTEAFF.

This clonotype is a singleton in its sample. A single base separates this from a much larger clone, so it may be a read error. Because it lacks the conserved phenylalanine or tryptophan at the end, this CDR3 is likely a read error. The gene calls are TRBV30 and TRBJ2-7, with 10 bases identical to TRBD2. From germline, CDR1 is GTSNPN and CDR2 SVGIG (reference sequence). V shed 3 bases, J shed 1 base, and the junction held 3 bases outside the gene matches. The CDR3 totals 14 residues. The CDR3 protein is CAWRRLAGSYEQYL. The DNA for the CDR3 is TGTGCCTGGAGAAGACTAGCGGGTTCCTACGAGCAGTACCTC.

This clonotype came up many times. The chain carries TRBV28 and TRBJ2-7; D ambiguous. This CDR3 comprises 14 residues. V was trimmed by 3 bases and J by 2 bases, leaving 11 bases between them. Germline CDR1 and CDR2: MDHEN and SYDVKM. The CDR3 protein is CASSFVSLPYEQYF. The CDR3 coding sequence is TGTGCCAGCAGTTTTGTCAGCCTGCCCTACGAGCAGTACTTC.

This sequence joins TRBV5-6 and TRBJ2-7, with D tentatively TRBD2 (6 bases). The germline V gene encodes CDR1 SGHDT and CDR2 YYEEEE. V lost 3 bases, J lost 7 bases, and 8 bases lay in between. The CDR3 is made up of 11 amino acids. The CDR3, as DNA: TGTGCCAGCAGCTACGGGGGAGAGCAGTACTTC. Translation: CASSYGGEQYF.

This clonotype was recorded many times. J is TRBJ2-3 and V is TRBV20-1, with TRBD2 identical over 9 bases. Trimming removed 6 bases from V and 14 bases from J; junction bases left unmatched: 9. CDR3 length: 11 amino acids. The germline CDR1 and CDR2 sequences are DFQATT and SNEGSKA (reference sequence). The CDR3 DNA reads TGCAGTGCGCTTAGCGGGAGCGTCGGGTATTTT. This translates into CSALSGSVGYF.

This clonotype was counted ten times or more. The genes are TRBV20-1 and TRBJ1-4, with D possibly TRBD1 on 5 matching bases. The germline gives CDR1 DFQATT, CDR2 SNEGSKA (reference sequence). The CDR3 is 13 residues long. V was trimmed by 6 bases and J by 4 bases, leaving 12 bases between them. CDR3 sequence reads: CSAVGRDNEKLFF. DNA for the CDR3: TGCAGTGCAGTGGGGCGAGATAATGAAAAACTGTTTTTT.

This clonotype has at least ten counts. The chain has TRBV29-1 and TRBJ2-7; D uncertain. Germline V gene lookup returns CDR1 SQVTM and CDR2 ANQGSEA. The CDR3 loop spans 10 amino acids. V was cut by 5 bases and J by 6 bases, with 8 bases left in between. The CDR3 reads CSVQAGEQYF. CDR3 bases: TGCAGCGTTCAAGCCGGCGAGCAGTACTTC.

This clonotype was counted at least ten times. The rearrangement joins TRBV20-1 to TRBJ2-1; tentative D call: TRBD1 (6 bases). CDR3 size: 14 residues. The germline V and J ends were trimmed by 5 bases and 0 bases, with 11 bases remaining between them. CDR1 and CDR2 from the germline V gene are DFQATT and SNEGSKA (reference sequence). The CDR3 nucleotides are TGCAGTGCTCCCAGGGGTGGCTCCTACAATGAGCAGTTCTTC. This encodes CSAPRGGSYNEQFF.

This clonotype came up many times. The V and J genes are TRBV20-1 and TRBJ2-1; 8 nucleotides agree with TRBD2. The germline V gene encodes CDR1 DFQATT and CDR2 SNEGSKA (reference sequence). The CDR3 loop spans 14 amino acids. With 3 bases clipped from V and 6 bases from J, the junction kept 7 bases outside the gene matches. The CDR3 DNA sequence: TGCAGTGCTAGGGTATTAGCGGGGCGCAATGAGCAGTTCTTC. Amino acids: CSARVLAGRNEQFF.

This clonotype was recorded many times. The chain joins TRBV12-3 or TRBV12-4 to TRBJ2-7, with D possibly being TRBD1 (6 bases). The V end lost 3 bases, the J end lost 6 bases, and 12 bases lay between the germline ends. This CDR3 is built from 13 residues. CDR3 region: CASSLMRGGEQYF. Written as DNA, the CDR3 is TGTGCCAGCAGTTTGATGAGAGGGGGCGAGCAGTACTTC.

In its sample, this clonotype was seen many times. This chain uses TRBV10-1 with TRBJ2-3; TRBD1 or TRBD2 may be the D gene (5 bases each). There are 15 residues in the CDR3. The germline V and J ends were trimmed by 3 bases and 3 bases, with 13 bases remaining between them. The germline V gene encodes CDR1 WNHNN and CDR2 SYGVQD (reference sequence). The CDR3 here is CASSEGTTMTDTQYF. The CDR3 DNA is TGCGCCAGCAGTGAAGGGACCACCATGACAGATACGCAGTATTTT.

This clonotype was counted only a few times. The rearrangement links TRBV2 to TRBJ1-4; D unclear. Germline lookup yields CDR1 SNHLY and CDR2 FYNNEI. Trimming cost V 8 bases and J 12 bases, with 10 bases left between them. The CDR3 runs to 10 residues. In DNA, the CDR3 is TGTGCCAGCCGGTGGGTAGAACTGTTTTTT. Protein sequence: CASRWVELFF.

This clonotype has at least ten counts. CDR3 sequence reads: CASSLVASGRWNEQFF. As DNA, the CDR3 is TGTGCCAGCAGCTTAGTAGCTAGCGGGAGATGGAATGAGCAGTTCTTC. This chain connects TRBV11-1 to TRBJ2-1, with 10 bases fitting TRBD2. This CDR3 region has 16 residues. From germline, CDR1 is SGHAT and CDR2 FQDESV (reference sequence). Unmatched junction bases numbered 7, after V lost 1 base and J lost 7 bases.

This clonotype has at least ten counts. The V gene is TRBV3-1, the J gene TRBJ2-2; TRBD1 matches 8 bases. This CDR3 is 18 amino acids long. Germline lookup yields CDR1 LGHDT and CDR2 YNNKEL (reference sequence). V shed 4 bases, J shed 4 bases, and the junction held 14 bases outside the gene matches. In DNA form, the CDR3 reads TGTGCCAGCAGCCCCAATCCAGACAGGGGAATGGCCACCGGGGAGCTGTTTTTT. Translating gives CASSPNPDRGMATGELFF.

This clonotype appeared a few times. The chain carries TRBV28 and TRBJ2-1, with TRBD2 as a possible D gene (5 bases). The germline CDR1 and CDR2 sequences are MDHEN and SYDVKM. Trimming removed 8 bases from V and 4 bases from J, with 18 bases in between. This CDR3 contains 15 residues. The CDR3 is CASALLAFDYNEQFF. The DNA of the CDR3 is TGTGCCAGCGCACTGCTAGCATTCGATTACAATGAGCAGTTCTTC.

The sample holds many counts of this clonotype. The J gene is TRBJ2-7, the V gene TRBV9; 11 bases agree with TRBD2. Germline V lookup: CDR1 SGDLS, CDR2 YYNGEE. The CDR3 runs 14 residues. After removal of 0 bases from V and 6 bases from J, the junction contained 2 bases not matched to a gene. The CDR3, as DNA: TGTGCCAGCAGCGTAGTAGCGGGAGGGTCCGAGCAGTACTTC. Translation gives CASSVVAGGSEQYF.

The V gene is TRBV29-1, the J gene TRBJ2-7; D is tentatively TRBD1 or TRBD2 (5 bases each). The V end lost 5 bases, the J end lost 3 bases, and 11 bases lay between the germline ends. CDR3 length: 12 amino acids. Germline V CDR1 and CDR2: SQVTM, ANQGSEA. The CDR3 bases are TGCAGCGTTATCGGTGGGGGCTACGAGCAGTACTTC. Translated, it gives CSVIGGGYEQYF.

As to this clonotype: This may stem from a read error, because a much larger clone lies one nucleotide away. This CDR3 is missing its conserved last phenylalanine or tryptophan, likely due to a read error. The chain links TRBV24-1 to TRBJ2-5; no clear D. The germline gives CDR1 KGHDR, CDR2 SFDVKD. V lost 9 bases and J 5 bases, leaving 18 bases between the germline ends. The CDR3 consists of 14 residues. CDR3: CATSGPSLLETQYS. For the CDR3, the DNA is TGTGCCACCTCCGGTCCTTCCTTGTTGGAGACCCAGTACTCC.

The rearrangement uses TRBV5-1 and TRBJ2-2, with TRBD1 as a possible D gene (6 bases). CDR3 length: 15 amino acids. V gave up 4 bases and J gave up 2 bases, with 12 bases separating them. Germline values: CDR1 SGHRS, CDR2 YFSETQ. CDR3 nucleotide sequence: TGCGCCAGCAGCCCGACAGGAACCAACACCGGGGAGCTGTTTTTT. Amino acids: CASSPTGTNTGELFF. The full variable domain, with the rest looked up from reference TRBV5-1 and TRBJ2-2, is KAGVTQTPRYLIKTRGQQVTLSCSPISGHRSVSWYQQTPGQGLQFLFEYFSETQRNKGNFPGRFSGRQFSNSRSEMNVSTLELGDSALYLCASSPTGTNTGELFFGEGSRLTVL.

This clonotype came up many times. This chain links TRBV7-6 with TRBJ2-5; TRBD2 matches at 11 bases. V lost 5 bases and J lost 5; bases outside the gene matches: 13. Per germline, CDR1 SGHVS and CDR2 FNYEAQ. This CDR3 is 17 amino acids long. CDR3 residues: CASSGTGTSGRSETQYF. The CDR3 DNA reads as TGTGCCAGCAGCGGGACCGGGACTAGCGGACGTTCGGAGACCCAGTACTTC.